These 14 T cell receptor beta chains share one sample of origin, sequenced in a study of T cell responses to AZD1222 COVID-19 vaccine. The assay was immunoSEQ multiplex PCR, and TCRdb's table has in-frame clones only and misses some. The sample lists 120,000 or so clones, approximately 92% occurring once. Specimen: peripheral blood, collected on day 0 of AZD1222 vaccination. The receptors were sampled from an adult in good health.

V is TRBV2 and J is TRBJ1-2, with D tentatively TRBD1 (6 bases). CDR3 length equals 16 residues. CDR1 is SNHLY, CDR2 FYNNEI, per germline. V dropped 2 bases and J dropped 0 bases, with 13 bases sitting between them. The CDR3 DNA sequence: TGTGCCAGCAGTGAAATAGGAGCAGGGGCTAACTATGGCTACACCTTC. Translated: CASSEIGAGANYGYTF.

The chain combines TRBV5-3 with TRBJ1-5; 11 nucleotides line up with TRBD1. TRBV5-3 is classed as an ORF, of uncertain function. This CDR3 has 16 residues. V shed 5 bases and J 6 bases; nucleotides not matched to a gene: 10. The DNA of the CDR3 is TGTGCCAGAAGTTGCATTAAGGACAGGGGGCGTCAGCCCCAGCATTTT. This encodes CARSCIKDRGRQPQHF.

The table lists this clone with a count of one. The rearrangement joins TRBV5-1 to TRBJ2-1; D may be TRBD1 (6 bases). The germline V and J ends were trimmed by 4 bases and 8 bases, with 25 bases remaining between them. The CDR3 is 17 residues long. Looked up from germline, CDR1 is SGHRS and CDR2 is YFSETQ. The DNA for the CDR3 is TGCGCCAGCAGCCCGGTCCCTCAGGGAGAGGGGGTCGATGAGCAGTTCTTC. As protein: CASSPVPQGEGVDEQFF.

The rearrangement links TRBV18 to TRBJ1-1; D may be TRBD1 (5 bases). CDR3 length: 12 residues. CDR1 and CDR2 from the germline V gene are KGHSH and LQKENI. V shed 1 base and J shed 8 bases, with 8 bases lying between them. CDR3 amino acids: CASSPLDREAFF. The CDR3, as DNA: TGTGCCAGCTCACCACTTGACAGAGAAGCTTTCTTT.

This clone was counted once. The chain links TRBV18 to TRBJ1-5; no reliable D call. Between the trimmed V and J ends, which lost 3 bases and 0 bases, there was a span of 12 bases. The germline gives CDR1 KGHSH, CDR2 LQKENI. The CDR3 runs 16 residues. The CDR3 sequence is CASSPTRGFSNQPQHF. In nucleotides, the CDR3 is TGTGCCAGCTCACCGACCCGGGGATTTAGCAATCAGCCCCAGCATTTT.

J is TRBJ1-3 and V is TRBV9, with D perhaps matching TRBD1 (5 bases). Between the trimmed V and J ends, which lost 0 bases and 4 bases, there was a span of 5 bases. CDR1 is SGDLS, CDR2 YYNGEE, per germline. This CDR3 region has 13 residues. The CDR3 nucleotides are TGTGCCAGCAGCGTAGACAGGGGAAACACCATATATTTT. Encoded protein: CASSVDRGNTIYF.

The V and J genes are TRBV3-1 (or the pseudogene TRBV3-2) and TRBJ1-1; D ambiguous. Trimming left V 0 bases short and J 5 bases short, with 4 bases between. CDR1 is LGHDT, CDR2 YNNKEL, per germline (reference sequence). This CDR3 contains 12 residues. The CDR3 DNA follows: TGTGCCAGCAGCCAAGACTGGACTGAAGCTTTCTTT. Residues: CASSQDWTEAFF.

The gene calls are TRBV11-2 and TRBJ2-7, with 8 positions matching TRBD1. V dropped 3 bases and J dropped 2; count of bases not matched to a gene: 6. Germline CDR1 is SGHAT and CDR2 is FQNNGV. The CDR3 spans 15 residues. CDR3 bases: TGTGCCAGCAGCTTTAACGGACAGGGTCCCTACGAGCAGTACTTC. This encodes CASSFNGQGPYEQYF.

The V gene is TRBV28, the J gene TRBJ2-7; TRBD2 aligns across 14 bases. The germline V gene encodes CDR1 MDHEN and CDR2 SYDVKM. The CDR3 has 17 residues. V lost 3 bases, J lost 2 bases, and 6 bases stayed unmatched. The CDR3 spells CASSLPGLAGVAYEQYF. In DNA form, the CDR3 reads TGTGCCAGCAGTTTGCCGGGACTAGCGGGAGTAGCCTACGAGCAGTACTTC.

The V and J genes are TRBV10-2 and TRBJ2-3; D gene uncertain. This CDR3 is built from 10 residues. CDR1 and CDR2 from the germline V gene are WSHSY and SAAADI. Deletions cut 6 bases from V and 12 bases from J, with 10 bases between. DNA for the CDR3: TGCGCCAGCAGCTCTCCCATACAGTATTTT. It encodes CASSSPIQYF.

V is TRBV19 and J is TRBJ1-1, with TRBD1 matching 7 bases. The germline V gene has CDR1 LNHDA and CDR2 SQIVND (reference sequence). The trim removed 7 bases at V and 6 bases at J, leaving 14 bases unmatched. This CDR3 is built from 15 residues. In DNA form, the CDR3 reads TGTGCCAGTACCTCCCCTAATGACAGGGACCCTGAAGCTTTCTTT. Translating gives CASTSPNDRDPEAFF.

This chain connects TRBV2 to TRBJ1-2; a possible D gene is TRBD1 (6 bases). Germline lookup yields CDR1 SNHLY and CDR2 FYNNEI. Trimming pared 8 bases from V and 2 bases from J, leaving 12 bases between. This CDR3 spans 13 amino acids. CDR3 amino acids: CASATGPNYGYTF. The CDR3 bases are TGTGCCAGCGCTACAGGGCCCAACTATGGCTACACCTTC.

This clone has only one observation. This chain joins TRBV6-5 and TRBJ1-1, with D possibly being TRBD1 (5 bases). Germline V gene data show CDR1 as MNHEY and CDR2 as SVGAGI. The CDR3 spans 15 residues. V was clipped by 0 bases and J by 3 bases, with 11 bases between them. The CDR3 bases are TGTGCCAGCAGTTACTCGACGGGGGGTTACACTGAAGCTTTCTTT. Translating gives CASSYSTGGYTEAFF.

This clone was counted only a few times. V gene TRBV7-9 combines with J gene TRBJ2-2; TRBD1 aligns across 8 bases. Germline CDR1 SEHNR, CDR2 FQNEAQ (reference sequence). The CDR3 consists of 14 residues. The J segment lost 6 bases and the V segment lost 1 base, leaving 1 base of the junction unmatched. The CDR3 sequence is CASSLGQGSGELFF. The CDR3 DNA reads TGTGCCAGCAGCTTAGGACAGGGGTCCGGGGAGCTGTTTTTT.